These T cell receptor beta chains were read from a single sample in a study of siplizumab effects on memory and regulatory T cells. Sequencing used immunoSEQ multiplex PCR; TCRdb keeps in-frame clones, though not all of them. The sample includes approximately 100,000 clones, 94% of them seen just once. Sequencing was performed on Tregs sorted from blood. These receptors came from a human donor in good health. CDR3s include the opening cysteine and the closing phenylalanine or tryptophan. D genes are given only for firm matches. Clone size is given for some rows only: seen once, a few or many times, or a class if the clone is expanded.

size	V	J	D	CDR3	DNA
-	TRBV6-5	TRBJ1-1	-	CASSSTVRLGTEAFF	TGTGCCAGCAGTTCGACTGTTAGGCTAGGCACTGAAGCTTTCTTT
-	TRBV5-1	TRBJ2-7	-	CASSLAGRAEGQYF	TGCGCCAGCAGCTTGGCCGGGCGGGCGGAGGGACAGTACTTC
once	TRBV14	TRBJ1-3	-	CASSQDPLISGNTIYF	TGTGCCAGCAGCCAAGACCCTTTGATCTCTGGAAACACCATATATTTT
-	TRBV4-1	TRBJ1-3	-	CASSQDPGRDSGNTIYF	TGCGCCAGCAGCCAAGATCCCGGCAGGGACTCTGGAAACACCATATATTTT
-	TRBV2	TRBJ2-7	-	CASRAGSYEQYF	TGTGCCAGCAGGGCTGGCTCCTACGAGCAGTACTTC
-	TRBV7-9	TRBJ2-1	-	CASSFELFYNEQFF	TGTGCCAGCAGCTTCGAACTGTTCTACAATGAGCAGTTCTTC
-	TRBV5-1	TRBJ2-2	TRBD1	CASRDRNTGELFF	TGCGCCTCTAGGGACAGGAACACCGGGGAGCTGTTTTTT
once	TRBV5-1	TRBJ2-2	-	CASSFSAGELFF	TGCGCCAGCAGCTTTAGTGCCGGGGAGCTGTTTTTT
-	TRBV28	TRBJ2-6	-	CASSSGSGGANVLTF	TGTGCCAGCAGTTCCGGGTCGGGTGGGGCCAACGTCCTGACTTTC
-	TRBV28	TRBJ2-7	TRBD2	CASSLSPRLAAYYEQYF	TGTGCCAGCAGTTTATCTCCGCGACTAGCGGCCTACTACGAGCAGTACTTC
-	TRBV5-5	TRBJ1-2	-	CASNLLRSNYGYTF	TGTGCCAGCAACCTCCTGCGGAGTAACTATGGCTACACCTTC
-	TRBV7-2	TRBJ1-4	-	CASSFGGPGLSGVREKLFF	TGTGCCAGCAGCTTTGGCGGCCCGGGACTTTCGGGGGTGAGGGAAAAACTGTTTTTT
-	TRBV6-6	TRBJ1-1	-	CASTDTRSREAFF	TGTGCCAGCACCGATACTAGATCGAGGGAAGCTTTCTTT
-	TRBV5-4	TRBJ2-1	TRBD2	CASSRMTSAHNEQFF	TGTGCCAGCAGCCGGATGACTAGCGCTCACAATGAGCAGTTCTTC
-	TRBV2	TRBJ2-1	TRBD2	CAGKREIYNEQFF	TGTGCCGGGAAGCGGGAGATTTACAATGAGCAGTTCTTC
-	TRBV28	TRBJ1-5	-	CASSLGGNSNQPQHF	TGTGCCAGCAGTTTAGGGGGGAATAGCAATCAGCCCCAGCATTTT
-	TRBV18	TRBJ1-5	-	CASSLGLNQPQHF	TGTGCCAGCTCACTCGGACTCAATCAGCCCCAGCATTTT
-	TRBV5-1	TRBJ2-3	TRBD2	CASSSLASGIFLTDTQYF	TGCGCCAGCAGCTCGCTCGCTAGCGGGATATTTCTGACAGATACGCAGTATTTT
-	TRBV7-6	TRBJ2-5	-	CASSFRRPQETQYF	TGTGCCAGCAGCTTCAGAAGGCCCCAAGAGACCCAGTACTTC
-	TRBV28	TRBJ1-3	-	CASSFMGPGNTIYF	TGTGCCAGCAGTTTTATGGGGCCAGGAAACACCATATATTTT
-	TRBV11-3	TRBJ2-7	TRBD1	CASSPGQGTDHEQYF	TGTGCCAGCAGCCCGGGACAGGGAACGGACCACGAGCAGTACTTC
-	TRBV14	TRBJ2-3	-	CASSPDWNEDTQYF	TGTGCCAGCAGCCCCGACTGGAACGAGGATACGCAGTATTTT
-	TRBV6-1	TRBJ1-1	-	CASSYVGEAFF	TGTGCCAGCAGTTACGTGGGTGAAGCTTTCTTT
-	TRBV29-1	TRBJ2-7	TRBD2	CSVVRVGGYYEQYF	TGCAGCGTTGTCAGGGTGGGGGGGTACTACGAGCAGTACTTC
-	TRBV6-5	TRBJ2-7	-	CASREFGEQYF	TGTGCCAGCAGAGAGTTTGGTGAGCAGTACTTC